One T cell receptor beta chain is described in this entry. Assay: immunoSEQ multiplex PCR; the TCRdb copy retains only in-frame clones and omits some. Of around 180,000 clones in the sample, 70% to 90% were seen once. The CDR3 length is 14 residues. Germline values: CDR1 MDHEN, CDR2 SYDVKM. J was trimmed by 2 bases and V by 3 bases; bases with no gene match: 3. This entry belongs to a study of blood T cell repertoires in COVID-19. The chain combines TRBV28 with TRBJ2-7, with 8 bases fitting TRBD2. Specimen: peripheral blood. The TCR sequence derives from a man aged 55 to 70 with acute or convalescent COVID-19. Here the CDR3 DNA reads TGTGCCAGCAGTTTTGCGGGAGGCGCCTACGAGCAGTACTTC. Its translation is CASSFAGGAYEQYF.